This paragraph covers one TCR beta chain sequence. Its antigen remains unknown. Clones were sequenced by immunoSEQ multiplex PCR, and TCRdb holds only the in-frame ones, with some missing. The table shows 50,000 to 75,000 clones, with around four fifths occurring only once. Time point: week 5, during vaccination. Every vaccination contained 300 ug of the mutant IDH1 20-mer peptide and was paired with topical imiquimod. Donors harbored newly found WHO grade 3 or 4 IDH1-mutant, ATRX-lost astrocytomas. This sample was included in a study of a mutant IDH1 vaccine in newly diagnosed glioma. For the study at large: During weeks 1, 3, 5, 7, 11, 15, 19 and 23, patients received eight vaccinations. Following radiotherapy alone, or alongside temozolomide cycles, vaccination was started after an interval of 4-6 weeks.

This CDR3 has 13 residues. The germline V gene has CDR1 ENHRY and CDR2 SYGVKD. V was clipped by 4 bases and J by 4 bases, with 10 bases between them. This chain links TRBV10-3 with TRBJ1-1; D gene ambiguous. The material was PBMCs, obtained from a glioma patient whose treatment included an IDH1 peptide vaccine. The sequence came from a woman aged 45-59 years with glioma. CDR3 DNA sequence: TGTGCCATCAGTGCCGGGAAGAGCACTGAAGCTTTCTTT. Its translation is CAISAGKSTEAFF.